A single sample gave rise to the 12 T cell receptor beta chains below, sequenced in a study of blood T cells in healthy people across ages. PCR was performed a second time for about 7 to 12 cycles using a sample-barcoded 5' primer and a J-beta primer mix. TCRdb analysed the 5' RACE reads with MiXCR anew, one entry per CDR3 protein. The sample lists some 1.1 million distinct CDR3 sequences; roughly two fifths were seen once. Input material: blood. The receptors shown here come from a young man in good health.

CDR3 DNA sequence: TGCGCCAGCAGCCAAGCTCAGGTGGGCTCCTACAATGAGCAGTTCTTC. This codes for CASSQAQVGSYNEQFF. The J gene is TRBJ2-1, the V gene TRBV4-3; unclear D gene. The CDR3 loop spans 16 amino acids. Germline loops: CDR1 LGHNA, CDR2 YSLEER. V lost 1 base and J lost 0, with 10 bases in between.

This chain connects TRBV7-2 to TRBJ2-1, with a possible D match to TRBD1 (5 bases). The CDR3 totals 14 residues. Looked up from germline, CDR1 is SGHTA and CDR2 is FQGNSA. Trimming took 2 bases from V and 5 from J, leaving 10 bases between them. CDR3 in amino acids: CASSLRSGHNEQFF. As DNA, the CDR3 is TGTGCCAGCAGCTTAAGGTCAGGGCACAATGAGCAGTTCTTC.

This chain joins TRBV20-1 and TRBJ2-7; D is undetermined. Trimming shortened V by 1 base and J by 2 bases, and 12 bases separated the two germline ends. There are 14 residues in the CDR3. Germline CDR1 is DFQATT and CDR2 is SNEGSKA (reference sequence). CDR3 sequence (DNA): TGCAGTGCTAGAGCCCGAAACACCGCCTACGAGCAGTACTTC. Protein product: CSARARNTAYEQYF.

This chain connects TRBV7-2 to TRBJ1-4; no definite D call. The V end lost 2 bases, the J end lost 7 bases, and 14 bases lay between the germline ends. CDR3 size: 15 residues. Germline values: CDR1 SGHTA, CDR2 FQGNSA. The CDR3 is CASSLIIGNGEKLFF. The CDR3 DNA reads as TGTGCCAGCAGCTTAATAATAGGGAATGGTGAAAAACTGTTTTTT.

In its sample, this clonotype was seen a few times. The chain is built from TRBV28 and TRBJ2-4; D remains unclear. CDR1 and CDR2 from the germline V gene are MDHEN and SYDVKM. This CDR3 spans 14 amino acids. V was shortened by 1 base and J by 8 bases, with 12 bases between the two germline ends. CDR3 nucleotide sequence: TGTGCCAGCAGTTTATCCGCCGTAGGAGACATTCAGTACTTC. Translating it yields CASSLSAVGDIQYF.

The chain recombines TRBV29-1 with TRBJ2-7; D is perhaps TRBD1 (6 bases). Trimming took off 3 bases at V and 4 bases at J, with 10 bases between the two ends. The germline V gene has CDR1 SQVTM and CDR2 ANQGSEA. The CDR3 runs to 12 residues. DNA of the CDR3: TGCAGCGTTGACACAGGGTCTTACGAGCAGTACTTC. It is translated as CSVDTGSYEQYF.

This chain uses TRBV20-1 with TRBJ1-4; a possible D gene is TRBD1 (6 bases). The CDR3 totals 14 residues. V lost 3 bases and J 7 bases, leaving 15 bases between the germline ends. Looked up from germline, CDR1 is DFQATT and CDR2 is SNEGSKA (reference sequence). CDR3 nucleotides: TGCAGTGCTAGCCGGGGGGCGAGGGGTGAAAAACTGTTTTTT. This translates into CSASRGARGEKLFF.

This clonotype was counted a few times. The rearrangement links TRBV9 to TRBJ1-4; 7 bases are a match to TRBD1. V dropped 4 bases and J dropped 6; count of bases not matched to a gene: 9. The CDR3 has 15 residues. Germline CDR1 is SGDLS and CDR2 is YYNGEE. The CDR3 reads CASSLTGQEDEKLFF. The CDR3 DNA follows: TGTGCCAGCAGCCTGACAGGGCAGGAGGATGAAAAACTGTTTTTT.

This clonotype was picked up many times. The rearrangement uses TRBV7-2 and TRBJ1-1; unclear D gene. The V gene lost 3 bases and the J gene lost 5 bases, with 10 bases spanning the gap. CDR3 length: 13 amino acids. Germline CDR1 is SGHTA and CDR2 is FQGNSA. The CDR3 is CASSFTVDTEAFF. The CDR3 nucleotides read TGTGCCAGCAGCTTTACGGTAGATACTGAAGCTTTCTTT.

This clonotype was counted only a few times. V and J are TRBV7-2 and TRBJ1-4, with TRBD1 matching over 7 bases. The CDR3 is 15 residues long. V shed 5 bases, J shed 1 base, and the junction held 4 bases outside the gene matches. Germline V gives CDR1 SGHTA, CDR2 FQGNSA. CDR3 DNA sequence: TGTGCCAGCAGCGGAAACAGGGGAACTAATGAAAAACTGTTTTTT. Protein: CASSGNRGTNEKLFF.

This clonotype was found a few times. The rearrangement links TRBV28 to TRBJ2-1; D unclear. Germline V gene sequence: CDR1 MDHEN, CDR2 SYDVKM. Trimming took off 4 bases at V and 0 bases at J, with 13 bases between the two ends. The CDR3 sequence is 16 residues long. CDR3 DNA: TGTGCCAGCAGTTCGAGGTTACTGAGCTCCTACAATGAGCAGTTCTTC. Translated, it gives CASSSRLLSSYNEQFF.

This clonotype has only a few counts. The chain recombines TRBV7-8 with TRBJ1-2; 9 nucleotides agree with TRBD1. This CDR3 contains 18 residues. Germline CDR1 SGHVS, CDR2 FQNEAQ. The trim removed 5 bases at V and 4 bases at J, leaving 17 bases unmatched. CDR3 region: CASSGEGTGGASGYGYTF. CDR3 in DNA: TGTGCCAGCAGCGGTGAAGGAACAGGGGGCGCTTCAGGCTATGGCTACACCTTC.